These 15 T cell receptor beta chains originate from one sample sequenced in a study of T cell repertoires in cytomegalovirus infection. TCRdb reprocessed the reads with MiXCR, giving one entry per CDR3 protein. The profile shows about 52,000 distinct CDR3 sequences, less than 20% of them singletons. No antigen has been identified for these receptors. The sample in question was CD8+ T cells from cultured PBMCs, obtained from culture after CMV antigen stimulation. All receptors derive from a human donor in good health (CMV status not recorded). Some clones in this sample may be carry-over from other donors' samples.

V is TRBV19 and J is TRBJ2-7; the match to TRBD2 covers 7 bases. The CDR3 is made up of 12 amino acids. Per germline, CDR1 LNHDA and CDR2 SQIVND (reference sequence). The J segment lost 2 bases and the V segment lost 8 bases, leaving 3 bases of the junction unmatched. The CDR3: CASVAGAYEQYF. CDR3 bases: TGTGCCAGTGTCGCGGGGGCCTACGAGCAGTACTTC.

This clonotype was seen a handful of times. This chain links TRBV7-9 with TRBJ2-7; 9 bases agree with TRBD1. V trimming: 3 bases; J trimming: 2 bases; junction bases outside the gene matches: 11. CDR3 length: 17 residues. Germline V gene lookup returns CDR1 SEHNR and CDR2 FQNEAQ (reference sequence). The CDR3 loop is CASSLTEGTGQAYEQYF. The DNA of the CDR3 is TGTGCCAGCAGCTTGACGGAGGGGACAGGGCAAGCCTACGAGCAGTACTTC. Using reference TRBV7-9 and TRBJ2-7 for the parts outside the CDR3, the full variable domain is DTGVSQNPRHKITKRGQNVTFRCDPISEHNRLYWYRQTLGQGPEFLTYFQNEAQLEKSRLLSDRFSAERPKGSFSTLEIQRTEQGDSAMYLCASSLTEGTGQAYEQYFGPGTRLTVT.

This clonotype was detected a few times. The chain recombines TRBV14 with TRBJ1-2; D might be TRBD1 (5 bases). CDR1 and CDR2 from the germline V gene are SGHDN and FVKESK. The CDR3 runs 15 residues. The V and J ends lost 4 bases and 5 bases respectively, with 17 bases between them. This CDR3 reads CASSRRGRVRYGYTF. Written as DNA, the CDR3 is TGTGCCAGCAGCCGAAGGGGCAGGGTCCGTTATGGCTACACCTTC.

The chain couples TRBV20-1 to TRBJ1-6, with 7 bases identical to TRBD1. The CDR3 runs 14 residues. The junction had 5 bases not matched to a gene; V was cut back by 3 bases and J by 6 bases. In germline, CDR1 is DFQATT, CDR2 SNEGSKA (reference sequence). In nucleotides, the CDR3 is TGCAGTGCTAGTGCGGGACAGCTTAATTCACCCCTCCACTTT. It codes for CSASAGQLNSPLHF.

The chain has TRBV27 and TRBJ2-3, with D uncertain. Germline assignment: CDR1 MNHEY and CDR2 SMNVEV (reference sequence). The CDR3 is made up of 17 amino acids. V lost 0 bases, J lost 2 bases, and 15 bases lay in between. CDR3 bases: TGTGCCAGCAGTTTATCGGTCCGGCAGAGACACACAGATACGCAGTATTTT. This gives the protein CASSLSVRQRHTDTQYF.

The V call is TRBV7-6, the J call TRBJ2-2; 16 nucleotides line up with TRBD2. J lost 7 bases, V lost 0 bases, and 8 bases had no gene match. Germline values: CDR1 SGHVS, CDR2 FNYEAQ. The CDR3 is 19 amino acids. CDR3 loop: CASSLAVGLAGGPSGELFF. CDR3 in DNA: TGTGCCAGCAGCTTAGCGGTGGGACTAGCGGGGGGGCCGAGCGGGGAGCTGTTTTTT.

This clonotype was seen a few times. The rearrangement joins TRBV12-3 or TRBV12-4 to TRBJ1-2, with a tentative D call TRBD1 (6 bases). The CDR3 has 13 residues. V was clipped by 6 bases and J by 5 bases, with 13 bases between them. CDR3 loop: CASSLQGGYGYTF. DNA for the CDR3: TGTGCCAGCAGCTTACAGGGAGGATATGGCTACACCTTC.

This clonotype was detected only once. The V call is TRBV28, the J call TRBJ2-3; tentatively, D is TRBD2 (5 bases). The V and J ends lost 5 bases and 0 bases respectively, with 12 bases between them. Germline CDR1 and CDR2: MDHEN and SYDVKM. The CDR3 has 15 amino acids. The CDR3 loop is CASSPLGASTDTQYF. CDR3 DNA: TGTGCCAGCAGTCCCCTGGGAGCTAGCACAGATACGCAGTATTTT.

This clonotype was seen once. This CDR3 reads CASSQGTFSSDFSYEQYF. The CDR3 region has the DNA TGCGCCAGCAGCCAAGGTACTTTTTCCAGCGACTTCTCCTACGAGCAGTACTTC. This chain links TRBV4-3 with TRBJ2-7; D gene unclear. Trimming took 1 base from V and 0 from J, leaving 19 bases between them. The CDR3 loop spans 18 amino acids. CDR1 and CDR2 from the germline V gene are LGHNA and YSLEER.

The chain uses TRBV7-6 and TRBJ1-2; D is possibly TRBD1 (5 bases). CDR3 length: 15 amino acids. The V gene's germline CDR1 is SGHVS and CDR2 FNYEAQ. V gave up 1 base and J gave up 4 bases, with 13 bases separating them. CDR3 in DNA: TGTGCCAGCAGCTTAGAGCTTACAGGAATCTATGGCTACACCTTC. Translated, it gives CASSLELTGIYGYTF.

This clonotype was counted between two and nine times. The J gene is TRBJ1-6, the V gene TRBV4-1; D gene ambiguous. Trimming took off 2 bases at V and 9 bases at J, with 17 bases between the two ends. This CDR3 has 16 amino acids. Per germline, CDR1 MGHRA and CDR2 YSYEKL. The CDR3 DNA sequence: TGCGCCAGCAGCCAATCCCAAGGACTGGAGAGTTCACCCCTCCACTTT. Translated: CASSQSQGLESSPLHF.

The V call is TRBV19, the J call TRBJ2-7; 7 nucleotides match TRBD1. The CDR3 is 15 residues long. The V gene's germline CDR1 is LNHDA and CDR2 SQIVND (reference sequence). V shed 5 bases, J shed 2 bases, and the junction held 9 bases outside the gene matches. The CDR3 nucleotides read TGTGCCAGTAGTCCGGACTGGGACAGAACCTACGAGCAGTACTTC. This gives the protein CASSPDWDRTYEQYF.

This clonotype was counted many times. The rearrangement uses TRBV28 and TRBJ2-5; tentative D call: TRBD2 (6 bases). Per germline, CDR1 MDHEN and CDR2 SYDVKM. V lost 2 bases and J 5 bases, leaving 18 bases between the germline ends. The CDR3 has 16 residues. CDR3 coding DNA: TGTGCCAGCAGTTTAGAGGTCGGGGGAGGACTGGAGACCCAGTACTTC. Its protein is CASSLEVGGGLETQYF.

The gene calls are TRBV20-1 and TRBJ1-1; TRBD1 might be the D (5 bases). The CDR3 is made up of 17 amino acids. The germline V and J ends were trimmed by 6 bases and 4 bases, with 27 bases remaining between them. Germline-derived CDR1 and CDR2 are DFQATT and SNEGSKA (reference sequence). In DNA, the CDR3 is TGCAGTGCCCCCGGCGAGGACTTTGGGACCTTGGGCACTGAAGCTTTCTTT. As protein: CSAPGEDFGTLGTEAFF.

The chain uses TRBV6-5 and TRBJ2-1, with 7 positions matching TRBD1. CDR3 length equals 14 residues. V lost 6 bases and J lost 2; bases outside the gene matches: 4. In germline, CDR1 is MNHEY, CDR2 SVGAGI. CDR3 amino acids: CASSPGQAYNEQFF. CDR3 coding DNA: TGTGCCAGCAGCCCCGGACAGGCCTACAATGAGCAGTTCTTC.